This T cell receptor (beta chain) was recovered during a study of T cell responses to AZD1222 COVID-19 vaccine. Study details: Pooled together were second doses at about 4 or about 12 weeks.

Assay: immunoSEQ multiplex PCR; the TCRdb copy retains only in-frame clones and omits some. Of 84,000 or so clones listed, about 86% were seen once; the top ten hold 6% to 9%. Details on this clone: Its antigen is unknown.

Points from the study as a whole: Vaccine-associated CD4 TCRs ranged over spike, dominating at 160-218 and 743-854. All repertoire sampling was performed exclusively after the peak T cell response. Recipients of AZD1222 seropositive at baseline numbered only 5 or 6.

Between the trimmed V and J ends, which lost 4 bases and 2 bases, there was a span of 13 bases. Germline V gene data show CDR1 as SGDLS and CDR2 as YYNGEE. The length of the CDR3 is 15 residues. The sequences come from peripheral blood, collected on day 0 of AZD1222 vaccination. This sequence joins TRBV9 and TRBJ2-1; tentative D call: TRBD1 (5 bases). This TCR was recovered from an adult in good health. The DNA for the CDR3 is TGTGCCAGCAGCCCCCAGGGCCAACCCTACAATGAGCAGTTCTTC. Encoded protein: CASSPQGQPYNEQFF. Combining the CDR3 with reference TRBV9 and TRBJ2-1 gives the whole variable domain DSGVTQTPKHLITATGQRVTLRCSPRSGDLSVYWYQQSLDQGLQFLIQYYNGEERAKGNILERFSAQQFPDLHSELNLSSLELGDSALYFCASSPQGQPYNEQFFGPGTRLTVL.